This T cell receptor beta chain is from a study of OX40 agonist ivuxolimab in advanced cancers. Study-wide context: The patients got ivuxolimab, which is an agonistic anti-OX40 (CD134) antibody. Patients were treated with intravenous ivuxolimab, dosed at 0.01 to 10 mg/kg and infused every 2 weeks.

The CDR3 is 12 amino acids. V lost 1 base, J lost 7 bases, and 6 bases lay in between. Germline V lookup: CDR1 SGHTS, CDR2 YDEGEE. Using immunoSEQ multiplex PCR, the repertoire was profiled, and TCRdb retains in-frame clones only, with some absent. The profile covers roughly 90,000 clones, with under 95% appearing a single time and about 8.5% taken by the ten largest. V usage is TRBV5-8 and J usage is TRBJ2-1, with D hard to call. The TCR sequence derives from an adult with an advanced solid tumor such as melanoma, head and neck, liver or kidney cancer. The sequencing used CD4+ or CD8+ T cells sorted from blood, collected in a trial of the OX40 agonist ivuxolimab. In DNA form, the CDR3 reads TGTGCCAGCAGCTTGTCTGGGAATGAGCAGTTCTTC. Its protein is CASSLSGNEQFF.